This TCR beta chain appears in the sequencing data of a study of Graves' ophthalmopathy and Graves' hyperthyroidism (dated by TCRdb to the late 2010s). About the investigation overall: Hyperthyroidism was considered stable if no progression to ophthalmopathy occurred within 18 months of follow-up. TCR beta repertoire signatures were used to distinguish Graves' ophthalmopathy from Graves' hyperthyroidism and to predict progression to ophthalmopathy. In total, 135 blood samples were TCR-sequenced: fewer than 50 ophthalmopathy, some 72 hyperthyroidism and some 17 hyperthyroidism-to-ophthalmopathy patients. To explore V-J signatures that distinguish ophthalmopathy from hyperthyroidism, a discovery set of roughly 98 patients was enrolled, made up of 43 with ophthalmopathy and 57 with stable hyperthyroidism. The independent validation cohort included about 19 hyperthyroidism patients plus 17 patients who later progressed from hyperthyroidism to ophthalmopathy. In over 5 hyperthyroidism patients, the T-cell repertoires found in thyroid tissue were compared with those found in blood. Once sampling was done, hyperthyroidism patients were given methimazole at a starting dose of 30 mg daily, while ophthalmopathy patients were given high-dose intravenous methylprednisolone.

This clonotype was counted only a few times. Its antigen is currently not known. Base qualities are missing; no much larger clone stands one base away. CDR1 LGHDT and CDR2 YNNKEL are derived from the germline V gene (reference sequence). The CDR3 spans 14 residues, from the cysteine through the phenylalanine. This entry keeps only the CDR3 DNA: 42 bases, framed from base 1. The germline V and J ends show losses of 3 bases and 5 bases respectively, and no gene match explains 6 bases of the junction. Summary of the overall study and its limitations: No statistical method was used to predetermine the sample size, and group allocation was not hidden from the investigators. In cross-validation, the 13-signature model distinguished ophthalmopathy from stable hyperthyroidism with approximately 88% sensitivity and roughly 81% specificity, and in the test set the corresponding values were approximately 80% and 75%. In validation, the model predicted ophthalmopathy progression with about 71% sensitivity and roughly 72% specificity; some twelve predicted patients were CT-confirmed with GO in a median of 6.5 months. Most expanded thyroid clonotypes with frequency above 0.001 were also detected in blood, suggesting blood repertoires may reflect the thyroid immune response.

The hyperthyroidism patients were 18 to 65 years old and newly diagnosed, with a disease duration of less than 2 months. Anyone with other autoimmune diseases, uncontrolled infections, pregnancy or lactation was excluded from the study. Diagnosis relied on clinical symptoms, serum thyroxine, TRAb, thyroid ultrasound and orbital computed tomography. Trizol reagent was used to extract the total RNA, and its quality was then checked on an Agilent 2100 Bioanalyzer. TCR beta CDR3 regions were amplified from RNA transcripts for repertoire sequencing. A first-round RT-PCR used HTBI primers with the Qiagen OneStep RT-PCR kit, followed by a second-round multiplex PCR, size selection and purification. The libraries underwent paired-end sequencing with 100 bp reads on an Illumina HiSeq2000. As for the authors' bioinformatics: Reads were processed with SOAPnuke, discarding reads with adapters, uncalled bases, mean Phred below 15, or no exact constant-primer or identifier match. COPE v1.2.5 was used to merge the high-quality paired reads. Clonotypes were defined as unique nucleotide sequences and were aligned to IMGT TRB V, D and J references using MiTCR v1.1. Analysis was restricted to V-J combinations with a frequency above 0.0001, which covered just over 98% of repertoires. For each V-J combination, a TCR clonal expansion and chaos score was defined as F50 clonal expansion divided by the chaos observed in the TCRdist matrix. Welch's t-statistics and random forest were used to reduce the features to around 13 V-J combinations, which were then used as input to a naive Bayes classifier. Thyroid-blood repertoire similarity was quantified with the Morisita-Horn index. TCRdb took the public reads, trimmed them with fastp at Q25, ran MiXCR for clone calling and kept in-frame beta chains. Each record represents a unique CDR3 protein, reported with the most common genes and DNA among its rows. The V and J calls come from TCRdb's annotation, not from the publication. The sample table records around 1.1 million distinct CDR3 sequences; roughly two fifths of these occur just once. Over 8.5% of the sample is held by the ten biggest clonotypes.

The clonotype was recovered from an adult man with Graves' hyperthyroidism. Sequencing input: peripheral blood or thyroid tissue (not recorded which). Rearrangement joined TRBV3-1 to TRBJ2-7; the junction holds 8 bases that match TRBD1. In nucleotides, the sequence is TGTGCCAGCAGCCACCGGACAGGGTTCCACGAGCAGTACTTC. This sequence encodes CASSHRTGFHEQYF.